Below are 14 T cell receptor beta chains sequenced from a single sample in a study of blood T cells in healthy people across ages. Then a second PCR, running roughly 6 to 12 cycles, was carried out with a sample-barcoded 5' primer and a J-beta primer mix. TCRdb reprocessed the 5' RACE reads with MiXCR, giving one entry per CDR3 protein. The data hold some 930,000 distinct CDR3 sequences, with about 28% observed a single time. Separately, the same data were catalogued under a study of T cells of mothers and their children.

The sequenced material came from blood. The receptors here all came from a woman aged 40-49 years in good health.

This clonotype was observed a few times. The chain links TRBV20-1 to TRBJ1-1; 10 positions agree with TRBD1. Germline V lookup: CDR1 DFQATT, CDR2 SNEGSKA (reference sequence). V lost 7 bases and J lost 5; bases outside the gene matches: 10. CDR3 size: 14 residues. CDR3: CSGWVTGQGTEAFF. In DNA form, the CDR3 reads TGCAGTGGGTGGGTGACGGGACAGGGGACTGAAGCTTTCTTT.

This clonotype was counted between two and nine times. A read error may explain this, as a much larger clone is one base away. The chain carries TRBV7-2 and TRBJ2-4, with a possible D match to TRBD1 (5 bases). The CDR3 covers 16 residues. Trimming removed 4 bases at V and 13 bases at J, with 26 bases between. Germline V CDR1 and CDR2: SGHTA, FQGNSA. The CDR3 DNA follows: TGTGCCAGCAGCTCCCCTAATGGAGTTGGACACAATGAGCAGTACTTC. The encoded protein is CASSSPNGVGHNEQYF.

In its sample, this clonotype was seen a few times. The chain joins TRBV12-3 or TRBV12-4 to TRBJ2-5; 7 positions match TRBD2. CDR3 length: 13 amino acids. Germline trimming cut 2 bases from V and 11 bases from J; bases unmatched to any gene: 8. CDR3 DNA sequence: TGTGCCAGCAGTTTAACTAGCGTTCGTTATCAGTACTTC. This sequence encodes CASSLTSVRYQYF.

This clonotype was seen more than once but under ten times. The chain recombines TRBV3-1 with TRBJ1-6; D is ambiguous. The CDR3 is made up of 15 amino acids. V was clipped by 0 bases and J by 10 bases, with 13 bases between them. Per germline, CDR1 LGHDT and CDR2 YNNKEL (reference sequence). CDR3 sequence (DNA): TGTGCCAGCAGCCAAGAACACCGGGGAGTATCACCCCTCCACTTT. Translating it yields CASSQEHRGVSPLHF.

Details on this clonotype: A much larger clonotype is one base distant, so this may be a read error. The chain joins TRBV7-9 to TRBJ2-7, with TRBD1 as a possible D gene (6 bases). The end of the DNA fits TRBJ2-5 better, so the J call may be wrong. This CDR3 has 15 residues. Germline CDR1 reads SEHNR; CDR2 reads FQNEAQ (reference sequence). CDR3 in amino acids: CATNEDQGYMATQYF. The CDR3 coding sequence is TGTGCCACCAACGAGGATCAGGGGTATATGGCGACCCAGTACTTC.

The chain combines TRBV3-1 with TRBJ1-4, with 10 bases aligning to TRBD1. This CDR3 comprises 17 residues. After removal of 4 bases from V and 1 base from J, the junction contained 6 bases not matched to a gene. CDR1 is LGHDT and CDR2 is YNNKEL in the germline V gene (reference sequence). CDR3 loop: CASSRRDRGRTNEKLFF. The CDR3 DNA is TGTGCCAGCAGCCGTCGGGACAGGGGACGAACTAATGAAAAACTGTTTTTT. Complete variable domain (other parts from reference TRBV3-1 and TRBJ1-4): DTAVSQTPKYLVTQMGNDKSIKCEQNLGHDTMYWYKQDSKKFLKIMFSYNNKELIINETVPNRFSPKSPDKAHLNLHINSLELGDSAVYFCASSRRDRGRTNEKLFFGSGTQLSVL.

This clonotype has a handful of counts. The CDR3 DNA reads as TGTGCCAGCAGCTTGAATTTTGGCGGGCACAATGAGCAGTTCTTC. Protein product: CASSLNFGGHNEQFF. This chain links TRBV11-1 with TRBJ2-1, with D tentatively TRBD2 (5 bases). V was shortened by 3 bases and J by 5 bases, with 14 bases between the two germline ends. This CDR3 has 15 residues. Germline V gene lookup returns CDR1 SGHAT and CDR2 FQDESV (reference sequence).

The rearrangement links TRBV4-3 to TRBJ2-1, with D perhaps TRBD2 (6 bases). Germline V CDR1 and CDR2: LGHNA, YSLEER. The CDR3 contains 15 residues. V lost 5 bases to trimming and J lost 10 bases, with 21 bases between them. The chain's CDR3 is CASSSGSMVRDEQFF. CDR3 nucleotides: TGCGCCAGCAGCTCTGGGTCCATGGTGCGGGACGAGCAGTTCTTC.

There are a few counts of this clonotype. This chain links TRBV29-1 with TRBJ1-2; 9 nucleotides agree with TRBD1. Germline V CDR1 and CDR2: SQVTM, ANQGSEA. The CDR3 has 14 amino acids. Trimming at V came to 6 bases and at J to 3 bases, leaving 8 bases not matched to a gene. Here the CDR3 reads CSVLRDRDDYGYTF. CDR3 in DNA: TGCAGCGTGCTCCGGGACAGGGATGACTATGGCTACACCTTC.

There are many counts of this clonotype. The chain employs TRBV29-1 and TRBJ1-2; D ambiguous. The germline V and J ends were trimmed by 3 bases and 5 bases, with 10 bases remaining between them. In germline, CDR1 is SQVTM, CDR2 ANQGSEA. This CDR3 contains 12 residues. CDR3 DNA sequence: TGCAGCGTTGAGAGACCGGATTATGGCTACACCTTC. Translated: CSVERPDYGYTF.

This clonotype turned up a few times. The J gene is TRBJ1-2, the V gene TRBV7-8, with D possibly TRBD1 on 5 matching bases. Germline V gives CDR1 SGHVS, CDR2 FQNEAQ. The CDR3 runs to 16 residues. V lost 1 base, J lost 4 bases, and 16 bases lay in between. The DNA for the CDR3 is TGTGCCAGCAGCTTAGACGGGCGGGGGATGGGCTATGGCTACACCTTC. Encoded protein: CASSLDGRGMGYGYTF. The entire variable domain, with the rest obtained from reference TRBV7-8 and TRBJ1-2, is as follows: GAGVSQSPRYKVAKRGQDVALRCDPISGHVSLFWYQQALGQGPEFLTYFQNEAQLDKSGLPSDRFFAERPEGSVSTLKIQRTQQEDSAVYLCASSLDGRGMGYGYTFGSGTRLTVV.

As to this clonotype: The junction differs from germline at one of its ends, possibly a read error. The rearrangement links TRBV10-3 to TRBJ2-1; TRBD1 is a possible D gene (6 bases). There are 13 residues in the CDR3. Per the germline V gene, CDR1 is ENHRY and CDR2 is SYGVKD. The CDR3 coding sequence is TGTGCCATCAGTGAGGGGACATACAATGGGCAGTTCTTC. It encodes CAISEGTYNGQFF.

The chain has TRBV27 and TRBJ1-2, with D maybe TRBD1 (5 bases). V was clipped by 1 base and J by 3 bases, with 15 bases between them. Germline V lookup: CDR1 MNHEY, CDR2 SMNVEV (reference sequence). The CDR3 covers 16 residues. The CDR3 DNA is TGTGCCAGCAGTTTATGGGGGGGAACGGGGGACTATGGCTACACCTTC. Residues: CASSLWGGTGDYGYTF.

Comment on this clonotype: This sequence may be a read error, since a much larger clone differs from it by one base. The genes are TRBV5-1 and TRBJ2-4, with 8 bases matching TRBD2. Germline V gives CDR1 SGHRS, CDR2 YFSETQ. J gave up 5 bases and V 3 bases, and 4 bases lay outside the gene matches. The CDR3 length is 14 residues. CDR3 DNA: TGCGCCAGCAGCTGGAGAGCGGGGGAAAACATTCAGTACTTC. Translation gives CASSWRAGENIQYF.